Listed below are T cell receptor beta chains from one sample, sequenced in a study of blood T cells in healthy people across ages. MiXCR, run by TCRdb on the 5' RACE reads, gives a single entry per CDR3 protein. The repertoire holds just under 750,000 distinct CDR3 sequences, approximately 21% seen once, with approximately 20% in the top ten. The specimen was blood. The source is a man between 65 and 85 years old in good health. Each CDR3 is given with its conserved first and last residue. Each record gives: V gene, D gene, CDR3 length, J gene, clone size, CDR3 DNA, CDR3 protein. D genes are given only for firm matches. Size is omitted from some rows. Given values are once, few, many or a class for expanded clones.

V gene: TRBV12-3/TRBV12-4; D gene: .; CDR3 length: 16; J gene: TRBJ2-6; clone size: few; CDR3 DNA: TGTGCCAGCAGTTTAGGAGGTTATACTGGGGCCAACGTCCTGACTTTC; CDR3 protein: CASSLGGYTGANVLTF
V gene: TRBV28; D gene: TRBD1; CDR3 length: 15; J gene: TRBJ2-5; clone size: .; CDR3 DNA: TGTGCCAGCAGTACGGCAGGGGGTGGGTTCGAGACCCAGTACTTC; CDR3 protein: CASSTAGGGFETQYF
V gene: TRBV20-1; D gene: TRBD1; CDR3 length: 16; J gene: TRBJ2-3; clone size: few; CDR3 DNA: TGCAGTGCTACCAGACCCGGGACAGGGGGTACAGATACGCAGTATTTT; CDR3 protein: CSATRPGTGGTDTQYF
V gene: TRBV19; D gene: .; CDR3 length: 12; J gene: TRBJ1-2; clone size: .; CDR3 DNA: TGTGCCAGTTCCCGGAGAGGGGATGGCTACACCTTC; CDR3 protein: CASSRRGDGYTF
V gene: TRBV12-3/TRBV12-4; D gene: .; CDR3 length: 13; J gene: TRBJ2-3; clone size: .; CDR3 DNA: TGTGCCAGCAGTCGGGCAGGAACAGATATGCAGTATTTT; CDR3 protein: CASSRAGTDMQYF
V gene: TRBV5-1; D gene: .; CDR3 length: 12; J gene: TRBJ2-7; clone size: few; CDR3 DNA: TGCGCCAGCAGCGCCTTCTCCTACGAGCAGTACTTC; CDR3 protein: CASSAFSYEQYF
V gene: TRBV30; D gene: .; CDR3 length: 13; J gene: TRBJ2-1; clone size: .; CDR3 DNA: TGTGCCTGGAGCGGGAGTTCATGGAATGAGCAGTTCTTC; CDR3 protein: CAWSGSSWNEQFF
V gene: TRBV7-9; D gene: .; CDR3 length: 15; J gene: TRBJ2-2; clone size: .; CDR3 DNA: TGTGCCAGCAGCTTAAATCAGCAGCTCACCGGGGAGCTGTTTTTT; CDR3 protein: CASSLNQQLTGELFF
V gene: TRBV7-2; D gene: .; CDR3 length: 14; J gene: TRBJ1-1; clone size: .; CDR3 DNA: TGTGCCAGCAGCTTAAGGTCAGAGAACACTGAAGCTTTCTTT; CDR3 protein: CASSLRSENTEAFF
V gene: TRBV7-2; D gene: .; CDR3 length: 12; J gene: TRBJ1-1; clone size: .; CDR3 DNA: TGTGCCAGCAGCTTACTCGGGGGAGGCGCTTTCTTT; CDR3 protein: CASSLLGGGAFF
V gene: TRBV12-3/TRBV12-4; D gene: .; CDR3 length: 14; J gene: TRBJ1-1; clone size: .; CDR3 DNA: TGTGCCAGCAGCCCGGGAGAGGGGAGTACTGAAGCTTTCTTT; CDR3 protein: CASSPGEGSTEAFF
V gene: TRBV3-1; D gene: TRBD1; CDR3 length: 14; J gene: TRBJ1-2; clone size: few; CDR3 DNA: TGTGCCAGCAGCCAAGGACAGGGGATAGGTGGCTACACCTTC; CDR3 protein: CASSQGQGIGGYTF
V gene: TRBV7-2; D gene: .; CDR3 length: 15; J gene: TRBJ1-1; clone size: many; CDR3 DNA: TGTGCCAGCAGCTTAGATTTTCGGGGTGCCACTGAAGCTTTCTTT; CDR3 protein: CASSLDFRGATEAFF
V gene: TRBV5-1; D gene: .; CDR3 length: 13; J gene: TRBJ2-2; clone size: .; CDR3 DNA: TGCGCCAGCACTGCGCCGAACACCGGGGAGCTGTTTTTT; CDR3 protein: CASTAPNTGELFF